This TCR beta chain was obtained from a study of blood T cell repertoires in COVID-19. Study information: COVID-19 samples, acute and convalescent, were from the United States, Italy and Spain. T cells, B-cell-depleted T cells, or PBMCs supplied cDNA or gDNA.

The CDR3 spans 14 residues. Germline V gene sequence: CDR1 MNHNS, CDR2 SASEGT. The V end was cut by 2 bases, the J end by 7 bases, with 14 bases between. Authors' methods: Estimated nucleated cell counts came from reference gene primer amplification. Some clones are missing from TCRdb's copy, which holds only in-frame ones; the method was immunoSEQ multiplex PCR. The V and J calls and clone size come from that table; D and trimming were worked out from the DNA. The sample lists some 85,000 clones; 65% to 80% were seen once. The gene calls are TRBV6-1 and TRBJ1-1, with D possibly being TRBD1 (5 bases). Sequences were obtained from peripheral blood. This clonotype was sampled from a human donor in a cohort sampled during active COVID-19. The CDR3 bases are TGTGCCAGCAGTGAATCCGCGGGGCGAGGTGAAGCTTTCTTT. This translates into CASSESAGRGEAFF.